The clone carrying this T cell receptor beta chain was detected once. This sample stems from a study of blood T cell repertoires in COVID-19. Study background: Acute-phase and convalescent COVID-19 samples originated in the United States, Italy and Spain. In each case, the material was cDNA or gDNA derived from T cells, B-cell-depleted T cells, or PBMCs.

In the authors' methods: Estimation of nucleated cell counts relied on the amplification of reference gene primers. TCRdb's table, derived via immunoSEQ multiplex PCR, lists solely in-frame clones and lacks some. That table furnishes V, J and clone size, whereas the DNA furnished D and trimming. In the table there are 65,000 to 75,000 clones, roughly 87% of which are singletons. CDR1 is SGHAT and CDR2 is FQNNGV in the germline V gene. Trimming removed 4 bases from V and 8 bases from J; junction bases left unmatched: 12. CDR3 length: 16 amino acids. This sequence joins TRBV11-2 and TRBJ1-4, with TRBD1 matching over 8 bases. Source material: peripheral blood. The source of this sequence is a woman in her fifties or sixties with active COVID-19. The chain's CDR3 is CASSSIRGRVGEKLFF. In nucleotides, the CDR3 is TGTGCCAGCAGCTCTATCAGGGGGCGCGTTGGAGAAAAACTGTTTTTT. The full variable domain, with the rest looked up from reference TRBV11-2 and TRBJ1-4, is EAGVAQSPRYKIIEKRQSVAFWCNPISGHATLYWYQQILGQGPKLLIQFQNNGVVDDSQLPKDRFSAERLKGVDSTLKIQPAKLEDSAVYLCASSSIRGRVGEKLFFGSGTQLSVL.